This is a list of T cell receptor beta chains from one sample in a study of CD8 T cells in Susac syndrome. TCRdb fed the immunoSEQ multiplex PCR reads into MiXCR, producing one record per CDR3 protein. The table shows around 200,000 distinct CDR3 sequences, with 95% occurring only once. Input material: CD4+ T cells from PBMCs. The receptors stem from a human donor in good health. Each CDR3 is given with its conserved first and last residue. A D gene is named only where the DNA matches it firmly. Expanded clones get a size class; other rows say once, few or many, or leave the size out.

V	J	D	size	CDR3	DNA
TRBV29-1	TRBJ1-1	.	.	CSESRGGNTEAFF	TGCAGCGAAAGTCGGGGGGGGAACACTGAAGCTTTCTTT
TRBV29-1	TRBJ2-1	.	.	CSVLEGEQFF	TGCAGCGTCTTGGAGGGTGAGCAGTTCTTC
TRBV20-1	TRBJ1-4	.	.	CSARSGRMNEKLFF	TGCAGTGCTAGGTCGGGACGGATGAATGAAAAACTGTTTTTT
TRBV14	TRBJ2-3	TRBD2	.	CASSPHRTSGSTDTQYF	TGTGCCAGCAGCCCTCACCGGACTAGCGGGAGCACAGATACGCAGTATTTT
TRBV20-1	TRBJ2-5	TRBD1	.	CSARNADGQGYSETQYF	TGCAGTGCTAGAAACGCCGACGGACAGGGATATTCGGAGACCCAGTACTTC
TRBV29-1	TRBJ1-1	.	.	CSAQGGTEAFF	TGCAGCGCCCAGGGTGGCACTGAAGCTTTCTTT
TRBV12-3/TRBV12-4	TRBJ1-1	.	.	CASSLLVRGGAFF	TGTGCCAGCAGTTTATTGGTGAGGGGGGGCGCTTTCTTT
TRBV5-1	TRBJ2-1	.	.	CASSLGGRDEQFF	TGTGCTAGCAGCTTAGGGGGTAGGGATGAGCAGTTCTTC
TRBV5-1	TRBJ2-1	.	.	CASSLGSGPTNEQFF	TGCGCCAGCAGCTTGGGTTCCGGGCCTACCAATGAGCAGTTCTTC
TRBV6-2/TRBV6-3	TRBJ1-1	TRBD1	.	CASSYLQGTEAFF	TGTGCCAGCAGTTACTTACAGGGGACTGAAGCTTTCTTT
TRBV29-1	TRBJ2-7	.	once	CSAEQGYEQYF	TGCAGCGCAGAACAGGGCTACGAGCAGTACTTC
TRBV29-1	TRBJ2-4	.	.	CSVAPQNIQYF	TGCAGCGTTGCCCCTCAAAACATTCAGTACTTC
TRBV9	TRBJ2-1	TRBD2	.	CASSPSGAGDNEQFF	TGTGCCAGCAGCCCTAGCGGGGCGGGGGACAATGAGCAGTTCTTC
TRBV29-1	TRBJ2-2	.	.	CSVRTVSNTGELFF	TGCAGCGTGCGGACGGTTTCGAACACCGGGGAGCTGTTTTTT
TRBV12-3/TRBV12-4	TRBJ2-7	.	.	CASSFGALGEQYF	TGTGCCAGCAGTTTCGGGGCTTTGGGGGAGCAGTACTTC
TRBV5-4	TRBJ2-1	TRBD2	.	CASSSGTSGAHEQFF	TGTGCCAGCAGCTCCGGGACTAGCGGGGCCCATGAGCAGTTCTTC
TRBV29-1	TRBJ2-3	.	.	CSGNTDTQYF	TGCAGCGGGAACACAGATACGCAGTATTTT
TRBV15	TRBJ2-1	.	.	CATSRRPSGHNEQFF	TGTGCCACCAGCAGGCGCCCGAGTGGGCACAATGAGCAGTTCTTC
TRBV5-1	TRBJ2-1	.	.	CASSFRDSGFNEQFF	TGCGCCAGCAGCTTCCGGGACTCGGGGTTCAATGAGCAGTTCTTC
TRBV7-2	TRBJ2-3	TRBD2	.	CASSFSGGDTQYF	TGTGCCAGCAGCTTTTCGGGGGGAGATACGCAGTATTTT
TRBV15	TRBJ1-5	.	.	CATSRDQGNQPQHF	TGTGCCACCAGCAGAGATCAGGGGAATCAGCCCCAGCATTTT
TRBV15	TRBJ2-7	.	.	CATSSFRGSYEQYF	TGTGCCACCAGCAGCTTCAGGGGCTCCTACGAGCAGTACTTC
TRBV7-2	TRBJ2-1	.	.	CASSLIPNGGQVYNEQFF	TGTGCCAGCAGCTTAATCCCTAACGGGGGGCAGGTCTACAATGAGCAGTTCTTC
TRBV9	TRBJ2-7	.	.	CASSVGGANLPYEQYF	TGTGCCAGCAGCGTAGGAGGGGCGAACCTACCTTACGAGCAGTACTTC
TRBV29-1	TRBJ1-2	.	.	CSVEETNYGYTF	TGCAGCGTTGAGGAGACTAACTATGGCTACACCTTC
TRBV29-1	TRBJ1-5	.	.	CSAGTERGWPQHF	TGCAGCGCTGGGACCGAAAGGGGTTGGCCCCAGCATTTT
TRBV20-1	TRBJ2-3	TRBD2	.	CSARERGLAGRHTQYF	TGCAGTGCTAGAGAGCGAGGACTAGCGGGAAGGCACACGCAGTATTTT
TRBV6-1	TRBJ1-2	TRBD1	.	CASREPGQGFGPLYGYTF	TGTGCCAGCAGAGAGCCGGGACAGGGATTTGGTCCCCTCTATGGCTACACCTTC
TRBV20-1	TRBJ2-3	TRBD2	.	CSAGTRDTQYF	TGCAGTGCCGGGACTAGAGATACGCAGTATTTT
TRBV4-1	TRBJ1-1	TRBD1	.	CASSPGQGEIDEAFF	TGCGCCAGCAGCCCGGGACAGGGGGAGATCGATGAAGCTTTCTTT
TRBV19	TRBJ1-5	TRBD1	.	CASSIPDRGVGQPQHF	TGTGCCAGTAGTATACCCGACAGGGGCGTTGGGCAGCCCCAGCATTTT
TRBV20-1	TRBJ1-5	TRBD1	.	CSAGQGEQPQHF	TGCAGTGCTGGACAGGGGGAGCAGCCCCAGCATTTT
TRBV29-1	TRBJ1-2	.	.	CSVEYQTGYGYTF	TGCAGCGTTGAATACCAGACTGGCTATGGCTACACCTTC
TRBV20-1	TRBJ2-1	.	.	CSAPRRGGNEQFF	TGCAGTGCCCCGCGAAGGGGTGGTAATGAGCAGTTCTTC
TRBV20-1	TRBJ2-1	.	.	CSADDATGSSYNEQFF	TGCAGTGCTGACGACGCCACGGGGAGCTCCTACAATGAGCAGTTCTTC
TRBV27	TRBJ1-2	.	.	CASSGGVLGYGYTF	TGTGCCAGCAGTGGCGGGGTATTGGGCTATGGCTACACCTTC
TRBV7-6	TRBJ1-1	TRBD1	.	CASSPTGETEAFF	TGTGCCAGCAGTCCAACAGGGGAGACTGAAGCTTTCTTT
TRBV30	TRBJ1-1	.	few	CAWSRGTEAFF	TGTGCCTGGTCGAGGGGGACTGAAGCTTTCTTT